By share of the sample, the clone carrying this T cell receptor beta chain is medium-sized. Its antigen is as yet unknown. This sample was taken from a study of read filtering for tumor transcriptome and immune sequencing. Study context: By R-ISS, stages I, II and III held approximately 8, 16 and 7 patients. RNA-seq yielded only about 75 to 1273 TCR reads, IR-seq about 4.05 to 11 million. The study, taken as a whole, reports: Correlation between methods rose after single-read clonotypes were removed.

Molecular barcoded adaptors covering alpha/delta and beta/gamma chains were used on about 390 ng RNA. TCRdb passed the reads through MiXCR, listing each CDR3 protein once. The repertoire holds 5,800 or so distinct CDR3 sequences, with approximately 21% as singletons. Deletions cut 5 bases from V and 7 bases from J, with 15 bases between. The CDR3 has 13 amino acids. The germline gives CDR1 SGHTA, CDR2 FQGNSA. At the time of active disease, bone marrow was collected from every patient. This rearrangement joins TRBV7-2 to TRBJ2-7; no clear D. This sequence originates from a donor at least 40 years old with multiple myeloma. The specimen sequenced was a population of CD138-negative cells sorted from bone marrow. The chain's CDR3 is CASSQRTGSEQYF. CDR3 bases: TGTGCCAGCAGCCAGCGAACCGGGTCTGAGCAGTACTTC.